This T cell receptor (beta chain) is drawn from a study of T cell repertoires in cytomegalovirus infection. In the study overall: Public TCR beta signatures marked donors with CMV infection and the matching HLA. Points from the study as a whole: Carriers of CMV plus the relevant HLA were identified by cumulative public TCR beta family frequency. The response measured ex vivo was dominated by TCR beta clonotypes (HLA-C-restricted and CMV-specific).

This clonotype came up a few times. Its target is not known. CDR1 and CDR2 (germline): MNHEY, SMNVEV (reference sequence). The CDR3 contains 17 residues. Trimming at V came to 8 bases and at J to 0 bases, leaving 9 bases not matched to a gene. TCRdb reprocessed the reads via MiXCR and lists one record per CDR3 protein. The sample consists of approximately 750,000 distinct CDR3 sequences, 35% of them appearing once. Sequenced material: PBMCs. This rearrangement joins TRBV27 to TRBJ2-2, with TRBD2 matching over 10 bases. The clonotype originates from a human donor in good health (CMV status not recorded). Some clones in this sample may be carry-over from other donors' samples. The CDR3 region has the DNA TGTGCCAGCGGCCCCGGGACTAGCGCCACGAACACCGGGGAGCTGTTTTTT. Amino acids: CASGPGTSATNTGELFF.